This T cell receptor beta chain was identified in a study of CD8 T cells in ankylosing spondylitis. Study-wide points: A motif in TCR beta, a set of about 8 highly homologous variants, appeared characteristic of ankylosing spondylitis blood.

Germline lookup yields CDR1 MGHDK and CDR2 SYGVNS. This CDR3 comprises 16 residues. V gave up 3 bases and J gave up 2 bases; unmatched junction bases: 4. 5'-RACE, quantitative and with molecular barcodes, yielded the TCR beta libraries. TCRdb reanalysed the 5' RACE reads using MiXCR and keeps one entry per CDR3 protein. The sample yields over 600,000 distinct CDR3 sequences, under 20% seen once. This clonotype showed up just a few times. The target antigen is unknown. This sequence originates from a male donor with ankylosing spondylitis. This chain joins TRBV25-1 and TRBJ2-1; 10 bases agree with TRBD2. The specimen was blood, either unsorted or a sorted T cell fraction (not recorded which). This CDR3 reads CASSDKREGPYNEQFF. The CDR3 region has the DNA TGTGCCAGCAGTGATAAGCGGGAGGGCCCCTACAATGAGCAGTTCTTC.